These 20 T cell receptor beta chains originate from one sample sequenced in a study of shared clonotypes between healthy human individuals. The method was immunoSEQ multiplex PCR; TCRdb's version includes in-frame clones alone and lacks a portion of them. The sample lists about 660,000 clones, over 65% occurring once. The sequencing input was memory CD4+ T cells sorted from blood. Subset indicated: CD45RA-negative fraction. The source of these receptors is a woman in her thirties in good health.

As regards this clone: The sample holds other DNA sequences that translate to the same CDR3. V gene TRBV5-1 combines with J gene TRBJ2-7; 9 positions match TRBD2. The CDR3 extends over 15 amino acids. V dropped 0 bases and J dropped 2; count of bases not matched to a gene: 3. The germline CDR1 and CDR2 sequences are SGHRS and YFSETQ. The CDR3 loop is CASSLAAGGTYEQYF. The CDR3 bases are TGCGCCAGCAGCTTGGCCGCGGGAGGGACCTACGAGCAGTACTTC.

This chain links TRBV27 with TRBJ1-2; TRBD1 agrees at 9 bases. Germline V gives CDR1 MNHEY, CDR2 SMNVEV (reference sequence). The CDR3 loop spans 16 amino acids. Germline trimming cut 8 bases from V and 7 bases from J; bases unmatched to any gene: 17. CDR3 residues: CASGPQQGAFGRGYTF. The CDR3 coding sequence is TGTGCCAGCGGGCCTCAACAGGGGGCTTTTGGGCGTGGCTACACCTTC.

This clone was observed a few times. V usage is TRBV28 and J usage is TRBJ2-1, with D hard to call. CDR1 is MDHEN, CDR2 SYDVKM, per germline. This CDR3 comprises 17 residues. Between the trimmed V and J ends, which lost 3 bases and 0 bases, there was a span of 15 bases. CDR3 sequence (DNA): TGTGCCAGCAGTTTCCTCACGGCTACCGGCTCCTACAATGAGCAGTTCTTC. Protein sequence: CASSFLTATGSYNEQFF.

V is TRBV5-6 and J is TRBJ2-5; 12 nucleotides agree with TRBD2. CDR1 and CDR2 from the germline V gene are SGHDT and YYEEEE. Unmatched junction bases numbered 12, after V lost 4 bases and J lost 5 bases. This CDR3 spans 17 amino acids. CDR3 coding DNA: TGTGCCAGCAGCCATTCCGGGACTAGCGGGTGGATGGAGACCCAGTACTTC. Its translation is CASSHSGTSGWMETQYF.

The chain joins TRBV9 to TRBJ2-7; 10 bases align to TRBD2. Germline CDR1 SGDLS, CDR2 YYNGEE. V lost 0 bases and J lost 4; bases outside the gene matches: 4. This CDR3 contains 15 residues. CDR3 protein: CASSVGIAGGYEQYF. The DNA for the CDR3 is TGTGCCAGCAGCGTAGGAATAGCGGGGGGATACGAGCAGTACTTC.

This chain connects TRBV18 to TRBJ2-7; 9 bases match TRBD1. Germline V gene sequence: CDR1 KGHSH, CDR2 LQKENI. Losses at the gene ends were 3 bases for V and 5 bases for J; bases not matched to a gene: 17. CDR3 length: 18 residues. The CDR3 DNA is TGTGCCAGCTCACCCTTACGTACAGGGACAGGGAACTTCCACGAGCAGTACTTC. As protein: CASSPLRTGTGNFHEQYF. Supplemented by reference TRBV18 and TRBJ2-7, the full variable domain reads NAGVMQNPRHLVRRRGQEARLRCSPMKGHSHVYWYRQLPEEGLKFMVYLQKENIIDESGMPKERFSAEFPKEGPSILRIQQVVRGDSAAYFCASSPLRTGTGNFHEQYFGPGTRLTVT.

V and J are TRBV27 and TRBJ2-5; TRBD2 matches 13 bases. Trimming cost V 5 bases and J 4 bases; bases outside gene matches: 4. The CDR3 covers 15 residues. Germline V gene lookup returns CDR1 MNHEY and CDR2 SMNVEV (reference sequence). CDR3 amino acids: CASSPLAGGPETQYF. The CDR3 DNA sequence: TGTGCCAGCAGTCCACTAGCGGGAGGGCCAGAGACCCAGTACTTC.

The gene calls are TRBV28 and TRBJ2-5; 9 positions match TRBD2. The V and J ends lost 7 bases and 5 bases, in that order; junction bases with no gene match: 11. The CDR3 totals 15 residues. Germline CDR1 reads MDHEN; CDR2 reads SYDVKM. The CDR3 reads CASTGRGRAMETQYF. The CDR3 DNA is TGTGCCAGCACGGGTCGCGGGAGGGCTATGGAGACCCAGTACTTC. Filled out from reference TRBV28 and TRBJ2-5, the complete variable domain reads DVKVTQSSRYLVKRTGEKVFLECVQDMDHENMFWYRQDPGLGLRLIYFSYDVKMKEKGDIPEGYSVSREKKERFSLILESASTNQTSMYLCASTGRGRAMETQYFGPGTRLLVL.

The rearrangement joins TRBV4-2 to TRBJ2-5, with 10 bases lining up with TRBD2. After removal of 0 bases from V and 5 bases from J, the junction contained 6 bases not matched to a gene. This CDR3 spans 16 amino acids. Looked up from germline, CDR1 is LGHNA and CDR2 is YNFKEQ. The CDR3 DNA reads as TGTGCCAGCAGCCAAGATGGGATAGCGGGAGGTGAGACCCAGTACTTC. This encodes CASSQDGIAGGETQYF.

CDR3 sequence reads: CASSLPSDFGNTIYF. CDR3 nucleotide sequence: TGTGCCAGCAGTCTCCCATCAGATTTTGGAAACACCATATATTTT. This chain connects TRBV28 to TRBJ1-3; no firm D call. Germline lookup yields CDR1 MDHEN and CDR2 SYDVKM. Trimming took off 5 bases at V and 3 bases at J, with 14 bases between the two ends. The CDR3 runs to 15 residues.

The V gene is TRBV19, the J gene TRBJ1-4; 8 bases are a match to TRBD1. Germline CDR1 reads LNHDA; CDR2 reads SQIVND (reference sequence). The ends lost 5 bases at V and 8 bases at J; junction bases unmatched: 7. The CDR3 runs to 14 residues. The CDR3 loop reads CASSRQGMGEKLFF. The CDR3 region has the DNA TGTGCCAGTAGTCGACAGGGGATGGGAGAAAAACTGTTTTTT.

This chain links TRBV6-4 with TRBJ2-7; D ambiguous. Trimming took off 4 bases at V and 0 bases at J, with 13 bases between the two ends. The CDR3 runs 15 residues. Germline CDR1 reads MRHNA; CDR2 reads SNTAGT. DNA of the CDR3: TGTGCCAGCAGTGTGCAGTTACAGAGCTCCTACGAGCAGTACTTC. Protein sequence: CASSVQLQSSYEQYF.

The chain recombines TRBV11-1 with TRBJ2-7; 9 nucleotides align to TRBD2. Per germline, CDR1 SGHAT and CDR2 FQDESV (reference sequence). V trimming: 6 bases; J trimming: 0 bases; junction bases outside the gene matches: 6. CDR3 length: 15 residues. The CDR3 reads CASSVSGSPSYEQYF. The DNA for the CDR3 is TGTGCCAGCAGTGTTAGCGGGAGCCCCTCCTACGAGCAGTACTTC.

A few counts support this clone. The genes are TRBV6-4 and TRBJ2-6, with D tentatively TRBD1 (5 bases). Germline assignment: CDR1 MRHNA and CDR2 SNTAGT. V was cut by 0 bases and J by 1 base, with 7 bases left in between. The CDR3 loop spans 16 amino acids. The DNA of the CDR3 is TGTGCCAGCAGTGACTCAGCAGGGTCTGGGGCCAACGTCCTGACTTTC. Translated, it gives CASSDSAGSGANVLTF.

The chain is built from TRBV27 and TRBJ2-7; D is possibly TRBD1 (5 bases). CDR1 is MNHEY and CDR2 is SMNVEV in the germline V gene (reference sequence). Trimming stripped 5 bases from V and 3 bases from J, with 17 bases between. The CDR3 length is 15 residues. The CDR3 DNA follows: TGTGCCAGCAGTACAGGACCCACTCCAGTCTACGAGCAGTACTTC. Protein: CASSTGPTPVYEQYF.

The chain has TRBV9 and TRBJ2-1, with TRBD2 matching 12 bases. With V trimmed by 4 bases and J by 8 bases, 4 bases remained unmatched. Germline loops: CDR1 SGDLS, CDR2 YYNGEE. This CDR3 is built from 14 residues. The CDR3 is CASSTTSGSYEQFF. The CDR3 DNA reads as TGTGCCAGCAGCACGACTAGCGGGAGCTATGAGCAGTTCTTC.

This rearrangement joins TRBV5-8 to TRBJ2-4; D remains unclear. CDR3 length: 11 residues. CDR1 is SGHTS and CDR2 is YDEGEE in the germline V gene. Deletions cut 2 bases from V and 6 bases from J, with 3 bases between. This CDR3 reads CASSFSNIQYF. CDR3 nucleotide sequence: TGTGCCAGCAGCTTCTCAAACATTCAGTACTTC.

The chain couples TRBV4-2 to TRBJ2-1, with 7 bases fitting TRBD2. CDR3 length: 15 amino acids. V shed 0 bases and J 7 bases; nucleotides not matched to a gene: 6. Germline CDR1 is LGHNA and CDR2 is YNFKEQ. The CDR3 DNA follows: TGTGCCAGCAGCCAAGAGGCGGGAGAGGTAAATGAGCAGTTCTTC. Translated: CASSQEAGEVNEQFF.

The chain couples TRBV29-1 to TRBJ1-5, with D unresolved. CDR1 and CDR2 (germline): SQVTM, ANQGSEA. With 4 bases removed from V and 1 base from J, the gap between germline ends came to 8 bases. The CDR3 has 13 residues. In DNA form, the CDR3 reads TGCAGCGTTGTCGGTATCAGCAATCAGCCCCAGCATTTT. Its protein product is CSVVGISNQPQHF. Variable domain in full (rest from reference TRBV29-1 and TRBJ1-5): SAVISQKPSRDICQRGTSLTIQCQVDSQVTMMFWYRQQPGQSLTLIATANQGSEATYESGFVIDKFPISRPNLTFSTLTVSNMSPEDSSIYLCSVVGISNQPQHFGDGTRLSIL.

This sequence joins TRBV27 and TRBJ2-1; D is perhaps TRBD1 or TRBD2 (6 bases each). CDR1 is MNHEY, CDR2 SMNVEV, per germline (reference sequence). The CDR3 consists of 11 residues. V was pared by 5 bases and J by 10 bases, with 9 bases between. The CDR3 is CASSEGGEQFF. The CDR3 bases are TGTGCCAGCAGTGAGGGGGGAGAGCAGTTCTTC.